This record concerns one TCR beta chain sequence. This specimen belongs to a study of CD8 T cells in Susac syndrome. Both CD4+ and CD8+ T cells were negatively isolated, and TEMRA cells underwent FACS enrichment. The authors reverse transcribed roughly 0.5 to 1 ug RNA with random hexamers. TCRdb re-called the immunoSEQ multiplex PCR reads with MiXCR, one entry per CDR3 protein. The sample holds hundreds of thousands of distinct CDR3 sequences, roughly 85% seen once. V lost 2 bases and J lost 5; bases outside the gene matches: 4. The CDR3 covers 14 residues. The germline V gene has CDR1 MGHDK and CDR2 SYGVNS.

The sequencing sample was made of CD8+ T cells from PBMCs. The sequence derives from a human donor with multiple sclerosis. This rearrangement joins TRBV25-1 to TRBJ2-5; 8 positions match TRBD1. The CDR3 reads CASSEGQGGETQYF. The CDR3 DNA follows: TGTGCCAGCAGTGAAGGACAGGGAGGTGAGACCCAGTACTTC.